The clone carrying this T cell receptor beta chain was seen repeatedly, ten times or more. Its antigen is as yet unknown. This sample stems from a study of T cell responses to AZD1222 COVID-19 vaccine. Study-level findings and limits: Donor demographics were predominantly white British with a female majority; clonal diversity may be underestimated.

Germline values: CDR1 MNHEY, CDR2 SMNVEV (reference sequence). Deletions cut 6 bases from V and 1 base from J, with 13 bases between. The CDR3 extends over 15 amino acids. Sequencing used immunoSEQ multiplex PCR; TCRdb keeps in-frame clones, though not all of them. This table has 100,000 to 150,000 clones, approximately 87% appearing once. The clonotype originates from an adult in good health. The V and J genes are TRBV27 and TRBJ1-5, with D unclear. Sample: peripheral blood, taken on day 0 of AZD1222 vaccination. CDR3: CASRVGELSNQPQHF. The CDR3 DNA reads as TGTGCCAGCAGGGTTGGGGAGCTGAGCAATCAGCCCCAGCATTTT.